Below, 15 T cell receptor beta chains from the same sample are listed, as sequenced in a study of radiotherapy plus CTLA-4 blockade in lung cancer. Profiled with immunoSEQ multiplex PCR; TCRdb holds only in-frame clones, not every one. Here the sample spans about 15,000 clones, around 70% being singletons. This specimen was peripheral blood, taken from a patient treated with radiotherapy plus ipilimumab. The source of these receptors is a human donor with non-small cell lung cancer whose response to radiotherapy plus ipilimumab could not be evaluated.

The chain joins TRBV2 to TRBJ1-1; no definite D call. CDR1 is SNHLY, CDR2 FYNNEI, per germline. CDR3 length: 14 residues. The V gene lost 3 bases and the J gene lost 1 base, with 9 bases spanning the gap. The CDR3, as DNA: TGTGCCAGCAGTGACTTGGTCAGGAACACTGAAGCTTTCTTT. Translated: CASSDLVRNTEAFF.

This chain joins TRBV2 and TRBJ2-2; maybe TRBD2 (6 bases). The ends were cut back, 7 bases at V and 8 bases at J, with 20 bases in the middle. Germline V lookup: CDR1 SNHLY, CDR2 FYNNEI. The CDR3 extends over 15 amino acids. The CDR3 DNA follows: TGTGCCAGCATAGTAGGAGCGTCGGGGGAGGGGGAGCTGTTTTTT. Protein sequence: CASIVGASGEGELFF.

The rearrangement joins TRBV2 to TRBJ1-2; TRBD1 agrees at 12 bases. V was clipped by 0 bases and J by 1 base; unmatched bases: 9. CDR1 SNHLY and CDR2 FYNNEI come from the germline V gene. The CDR3 covers 19 residues. In DNA form, the CDR3 reads TGTGCCAGCAGTGAAGCGGCTGGGGACAGGGGGCTGGGTAACTATGGCTACACCTTC. Encoded protein: CASSEAAGDRGLGNYGYTF. The whole variable domain, filled in from reference TRBV2 and TRBJ1-2, reads EPEVTQTPSHQVTQMGQEVILRCVPISNHLYFYWYRQILGQKVEFLVSFYNNEISEKSEIFDDQFSVERPDGSNFTLKIRSTKLEDSAMYFCASSEAAGDRGLGNYGYTFGSGTRLTVV.

The chain uses TRBV19 and TRBJ2-2; D is possibly TRBD1 (7 bases). The germline V gene encodes CDR1 LNHDA and CDR2 SQIVND (reference sequence). The germline V and J ends were trimmed by 3 bases and 5 bases, with 22 bases remaining between them. This CDR3 spans 18 amino acids. In nucleotides, the CDR3 is TGTGCCAGTAGTATCGGGTGGAGGGGGCGCCGAGAAACCGGGGAGCTGTTTTTT. It specifies CASSIGWRGRRETGELFF.

The V call is TRBV7-8, the J call TRBJ1-3; D uncertain. The CDR3 covers 16 residues. Germline V lookup: CDR1 SGHVS, CDR2 FQNEAQ. Trimming pared 3 bases from V and 0 bases from J, leaving 12 bases between. The CDR3 reads CASSLGFPSSGNTIYF. CDR3 nucleotides: TGTGCCAGCAGCTTGGGCTTCCCGAGCTCTGGAAACACCATATATTTT.

This chain links TRBV18 with TRBJ1-1; TRBD1 matches at 8 bases. Trimming at V came to 3 bases and at J to 3 bases, leaving 3 bases not matched to a gene. The CDR3 contains 14 residues. Per germline, CDR1 KGHSH and CDR2 LQKENI. The DNA of the CDR3 is TGTGCCAGCTCACCGGGACAGGCGGACACTGAAGCTTTCTTT. Its protein is CASSPGQADTEAFF.

This clone was observed a handful of times. This chain connects TRBV4-3 to TRBJ2-7, with D perhaps matching TRBD1 (6 bases). Germline V lookup: CDR1 LGHNA, CDR2 YSLEER. This CDR3 has 18 amino acids. Trimming pared 3 bases from V and 4 bases from J, leaving 25 bases between. The CDR3 DNA follows: TGCGCCAGCAGCCATGGTCAGGGGCGGCCTAACTACAAATACGAGCAGTACGTC. Protein sequence: CASSHGQGRPNYKYEQYV.

This rearrangement joins TRBV7-8 to TRBJ2-7; TRBD1 agrees at 12 bases. The CDR3 covers 14 residues. The germline CDR1 and CDR2 sequences are SGHVS and FQNEAQ. V shed 6 bases and J 7 bases; nucleotides not matched to a gene: 7. CDR3 protein: CASREGQGAREQYF. As DNA, the CDR3 is TGTGCCAGCAGAGAGGGACAGGGGGCGCGAGAGCAGTACTTC.

This clone has more than one count but fewer than ten. The chain has TRBV11-2 and TRBJ1-2; D might be TRBD1 (6 bases). The CDR3 runs to 12 residues. V was pared by 6 bases and J by 8 bases, with 13 bases between. CDR1 SGHAT and CDR2 FQNNGV come from the germline V gene. The CDR3 DNA sequence: TGTGCCAGCAGTCCCCACAGGGACGGCTACACCTTC. Translated, it gives CASSPHRDGYTF. Full variable domain (rest looked up from reference TRBV11-2 and TRBJ1-2): EAGVAQSPRYKIIEKRQSVAFWCNPISGHATLYWYQQILGQGPKLLIQFQNNGVVDDSQLPKDRFSAERLKGVDSTLKIQPAKLEDSAVYLCASSPHRDGYTFGSGTRLTVV.

The chain links TRBV5-4 to TRBJ2-1; D gene unclear. From germline, CDR1 is SGHNT and CDR2 YYREEE (reference sequence). V lost 3 bases and J 5 bases, leaving 9 bases between the germline ends. CDR3 size: 13 residues. For the CDR3, the DNA is TGTGCCAGCAGCTCCCCTCCGGACAATGAGCAGTTCTTC. This encodes CASSSPPDNEQFF.

CDR3 coding DNA: TGTGCCAGCAGTGACGAACTAGCGGGTGTCACAGATACGCAGTATTTT. Amino acid sequence: CASSDELAGVTDTQYF. J is TRBJ2-3 and V is TRBV6-4; TRBD2 matches at 9 bases. Unmatched junction bases numbered 5, after V lost 2 bases and J lost 2 bases. Germline V gene lookup returns CDR1 MRHNA and CDR2 SNTAGT. The CDR3 consists of 16 residues.

V gene TRBV27 combines with J gene TRBJ2-7; 7 bases fit TRBD1. CDR3 length: 13 amino acids. Germline CDR1 and CDR2: MNHEY and SMNVEV (reference sequence). V lost 9 bases and J lost 0; bases outside the gene matches: 5. The CDR3 sequence is CASGRDSSYEQYF. CDR3 DNA sequence: TGTGCCAGTGGAAGGGACAGCTCCTACGAGCAGTACTTC.

There are a few counts of this clone. The genes are TRBV4-3 and TRBJ2-3, with a tentative D call TRBD1 (6 bases). CDR3 length: 16 amino acids. Trimming stripped 3 bases from V and 2 bases from J, with 15 bases between. CDR1 and CDR2 (germline): LGHNA, YSLEER. The CDR3 sequence: CASSQGRDTNTDTQYF. The CDR3 region has the DNA TGCGCCAGCAGCCAGGGACGGGACACTAACACAGATACGCAGTATTTT.

This chain joins TRBV28 and TRBJ2-7, with 12 positions matching TRBD2. CDR3 length equals 16 residues. Losses at the gene ends were 3 bases for V and 0 bases for J; bases not matched to a gene: 3. The germline V gene has CDR1 MDHEN and CDR2 SYDVKM. CDR3 in amino acids: CASSFGLAGLSYEQYF. In DNA form, the CDR3 reads TGTGCCAGCAGTTTTGGACTAGCGGGGCTCTCCTACGAGCAGTACTTC. The full variable domain, rest sourced from reference TRBV28 and TRBJ2-7, is DVKVTQSSRYLVKRTGEKVFLECVQDMDHENMFWYRQDPGLGLRLIYFSYDVKMKEKGDIPEGYSVSREKKERFSLILESASTNQTSMYLCASSFGLAGLSYEQYFGPGTRLTVT.

The rearrangement links TRBV5-1 to TRBJ2-7, with 8 bases lining up with TRBD2. This CDR3 is 14 amino acids long. Germline trimming cut 4 bases from V and 2 bases from J; bases unmatched to any gene: 5. Germline V gene sequence: CDR1 SGHRS, CDR2 YFSETQ. CDR3 residues: CASSTGGDTYEQYF. CDR3 in DNA: TGCGCCAGCAGCACGGGGGGGGATACCTACGAGCAGTACTTC.